This paragraph reports one TCR beta chain. The PCR contained 60 Vbeta and 13 Jbeta primers. The data were produced by immunoSEQ multiplex PCR, yet TCRdb's version contains in-frame clones alone and is incomplete. The sample lists under 150,000 clones; approximately 85% were seen once. CDR3 length: 14 amino acids. Deletions cut 4 bases from V and 7 bases from J, with 17 bases between. Germline V lookup: CDR1 SEHNR, CDR2 FQNEAQ (reference sequence). The data belong to a study of cytomegalovirus exposure and HLA in healthy donors. V is TRBV7-9 and J is TRBJ2-7, with a tentative D call TRBD2 (6 bases). Sample: PBMCs. This TCR derives from a woman aged 25 to 39 in good health and CMV-seropositive. CDR3 coding DNA: TGTGCCAGCAGCTCCCGGGGGTCGTCCGATGAGCAGTACTTC. As protein: CASSSRGSSDEQYF.